This is a list of T cell receptor beta chains from one sample in a study of kidney transplant recipient with SARS-CoV-2 infection. TCRdb independently ran MiXCR on the reads; one entry per CDR3 protein. The data show approximately 250,000 distinct CDR3 sequences, with around 30% seen just once and under 9.5% held by the top ten. The source was a blood sample, collected at baseline and on roughly day 120 from a kidney transplant recipient. Receptors were obtained from a male patient between 25 and 39 years old who had COVID-19 and was a kidney transplant recipient. Some T cells may originate from the graft donor. Both conserved end residues are part of each CDR3. A D gene is named only where the DNA matches it firmly. The listing skips clone size in some rows; elsewhere it reads once, few, many or a size class.

>TRBV10-3|TRBJ2-1|TRBD2|few
CAISEPGGRWNEQFF
TGTGCCATCAGTGAGCCGGGAGGGCGTTGGAATGAGCAGTTCTTC
>TRBV19|TRBJ2-5|-|few
CASSISSSQETQYF
TGTGCCAGTAGTATCTCCAGTTCCCAAGAGACCCAGTACTTC
>TRBV6-1|TRBJ1-4|TRBD1|many
CASSQLPGQGQTNEKLFF
TGTGCCAGCAGCCAACTTCCGGGACAGGGGCAAACTAATGAAAAACTGTTTTTT
>TRBV6-2/TRBV6-3|TRBJ2-3|TRBD2|-
CASSPSGGRKDTQYF
TGTGCCAGCAGCCCCTCGGGCGGGAGGAAAGATACGCAGTATTTT
>TRBV6-8|TRBJ1-2|-|many
CASSLYGRSRKTYGYTF
TGTGCCAGCAGTTTGTACGGACGCTCTAGAAAGACCTATGGCTACACCTTC
>TRBV24-1|TRBJ2-7|-|many
CAIYSWGSYEQYF
TGTGCCATCTATTCCTGGGGGTCCTACGAGCAGTACTTC
>TRBV28|TRBJ1-6|TRBD1|many
CASSFPGQGSPLHF
TGTGCCAGCAGTTTCCCGGGACAGGGTTCACCCCTCCACTTT
>TRBV30|TRBJ2-7|TRBD2|many
CAWSVKAGAAYEQYF
TGTGCCTGGAGTGTAAAAGCGGGAGCGGCCTACGAGCAGTACTTC
>TRBV4-1|TRBJ1-1|-|many
CASSPRHAMNTEAFF
TGCGCCAGCAGCCCAAGACACGCCATGAACACTGAAGCTTTCTTT
>TRBV5-1|TRBJ1-2|-|many
CASHQESVRKTYGYTF
TGCGCCAGCCATCAAGAATCGGTTCGAAAGACCTATGGCTACACCTTC
>TRBV28|TRBJ1-3|-|many
CASSLARGGSGNTIYF
TGTGCCAGCAGTTTGGCTCGGGGAGGTTCTGGAAACACCATATATTTT
>TRBV7-9|TRBJ1-5|-|many
CASSEMGDNQPQHF
TGTGCCAGCAGTGAAATGGGGGATAATCAGCCCCAGCATTTT
>TRBV30|TRBJ2-3|TRBD2|-
CAWRTWTSGNTDTQYF
TGTGCCTGGAGGACTTGGACTAGCGGGAACACAGATACGCAGTATTTT
>TRBV6-2/TRBV6-3|TRBJ1-6|-|-
CASSPQVGLTSPLHF
TGTGCCAGCAGCCCCCAAGTGGGACTGACATCACCCCTCCACTTT
>TRBV7-6|TRBJ2-2|TRBD2|-
CANSLRLAGGPGELFF
TGTGCCAACAGCTTAAGGCTAGCGGGAGGGCCCGGGGAGCTGTTTTTT
>TRBV7-7|TRBJ1-2|-|few
CASSVWAKCRKTYGYTF
TGTGCCAGCAGCGTGTGGGCTAAGTGCCGAAAGACCTATGGCTACACCTTC
>TRBV24-1|TRBJ2-5|-|many
CATSDLGDISQETQYF
TGTGCCACCAGTGATTTGGGGGACATCTCCCAAGAGACCCAGTACTTC
>TRBV27|TRBJ1-2|-|-
CASSLSYPGRKTYGCTF
TGTGCCAGCAGTTTATCTTATCCTGGCCGAAAGACCTATGGCTGCACCTTC
>TRBV4-2|TRBJ1-2|-|-
CASSQGFKGWKTYGYTF
TGTGCCAGCAGCCAGGGGTTCAAAGGTTGGAAGACCTATGGCTACACCTTC
>TRBV28|TRBJ2-1|TRBD2|many
CASSLWGLAGNEQFF
TGTGCCAGCAGTTTATGGGGACTAGCTGGCAATGAGCAGTTCTTC
>TRBV3-1|TRBJ1-1|-|-
CASSGKDPISIRTEAFF
TGTGCCAGCAGCGGCAAAGATCCCATTTCAATTCGCACTGAAGCTTTCTTT
>TRBV6-2/TRBV6-3|TRBJ1-2|-|many
CASSKALCIGKTYGYTF
TGTGCCAGCAGTAAAGCACTCTGCATCGGAAAGACCTATGGCTACACCTTC
>TRBV3-1|TRBJ2-1|-|-
CASSQGGGGQFF
TGTGCCAGCAGCCAAGGTGGAGGGGGGCAGTTCTTC
>TRBV20-1|TRBJ2-1|TRBD2|-
CSASSREGYNEQFF
TGCAGTGCTAGTTCGCGGGAGGGCTACAATGAGCAGTTCTTC
>TRBV11-2|TRBJ2-2|TRBD1|many
CASEVTGADGELFF
TGTGCCAGCGAAGTGACAGGGGCCGACGGGGAGCTGTTTTTT
>TRBV5-6|TRBJ2-5|TRBD1|many
CASSRTGGKTQYF
TGTGCCAGCAGCCGGACAGGGGGTAAGACCCAGTACTTC
>TRBV9|TRBJ2-3|TRBD2|-
CASSGTSGGTDTQYF
TGTGCCAGCAGCGGGACTAGCGGGGGCACAGATACGCAGTATTTT
>TRBV3-1|TRBJ1-1|-|many
CASSLLNPISIRTEAFF
TGTGCCAGCAGCCTATTGAATCCCATTTCAATTCGCACTGAAGCTTTCTTT
>TRBV23-1|TRBJ1-2|-|many
CASSPHVLRRKTYGYTF
TGCGCCAGCAGTCCCCACGTGCTACGCAGAAAGACCTATGGCTACACCTTC
>TRBV19|TRBJ1-1|TRBD1|many
CASTPRGGQGLVVRAFF
TGTGCCAGTACCCCGAGAGGTGGACAGGGCCTCGTTGTCAGAGCTTTCTTT
>TRBV20-1|TRBJ2-1|TRBD1|few
CSALTGAERNEQFF
TGCAGTGCTCTTACAGGGGCCGAACGCAATGAGCAGTTCTTC
>TRBV4-3|TRBJ1-2|-|many
CASSEGRGRRKTYGYTF
TGCGCCAGCAGCGAGGGTCGAGGACGTCGAAAGACCTATGGCTACACCTTC
>TRBV9|TRBJ2-5|TRBD2|few
CASSVATGGSQETQYF
TGTGCCAGCAGCGTAGCTACGGGCGGGAGCCAAGAGACCCAGTACTTC
>TRBV6-5|TRBJ2-3|TRBD2|-
CTSSYLAGGVTDTQYF
TGTACCAGCAGTTACCTAGCGGGGGGGGTCACAGATACGCAGTATTTT
>TRBV6-2/TRBV6-3|TRBJ2-1|-|-
CASSSILAYEQFF
TGTGCCAGCAGTTCAATACTAGCATATGAGCAGTTCTTC